A selection of T cell receptor beta chains follows, all from one sample in a study of blood T cell repertoires in COVID-19. Sequencing used immunoSEQ multiplex PCR; TCRdb keeps in-frame clones, though not all of them. This table holds approximately 330,000 clones, roughly 90% found once. Source material: peripheral blood. Receptors originate from a man aged 30 to 39 with COVID-19, enrolled during active disease. CDR3s include the opening cysteine and the closing phenylalanine or tryptophan. A D gene is named only where the DNA matches it firmly. Clone size is shown for a subset of rows, as once, few, many or a class of expanded clone.

TRBJ1-1,once,TRBV6-2/TRBV6-3,NA,CASSKEREAFF,TGTGCCAGCAGTAAGGAGAGGGAAGCTTTCTTT
TRBJ1-2,once,TRBV2,NA,CASSPVGASGYTF,TGTGCCAGCAGTCCCGTGGGGGCGAGTGGCTACACCTTC
TRBJ1-2,NA,TRBV7-9,TRBD1,CASTPGTGNGYTF,TGTGCCAGCACCCCCGGGACAGGGAATGGCTACACCTTC
TRBJ1-5,NA,TRBV4-3,NA,CASSQGRRQGGFCQPQHF,TGCGCCAGCAGCCAAGGAAGAAGGCAGGGTGGATTTTGTCAGCCCCAGCATTTT
TRBJ2-6,NA,TRBV28,NA,CASTPLTDSGANVLTF,TGTGCCAGCACCCCCTTGACAGACTCTGGGGCCAACGTCCTGACTTTC
TRBJ2-7,NA,TRBV7-6,TRBD1,CASSLGGSGGDYEQYF,TGTGCCAGCAGCTTAGGGGGGTCAGGGGGCGATTACGAGCAGTACTTC
TRBJ2-1,once,TRBV7-3,TRBD2,CASSLGTSNNEQFF,TGTGCCAGCAGCTTAGGGACTAGCAACAATGAGCAGTTCTTC
TRBJ1-1,few,TRBV29-1,TRBD1,CSVATGQGTEAFF,TGCAGCGTGGCTACGGGACAGGGGACTGAAGCTTTCTTT
TRBJ2-7,once,TRBV27,TRBD2,CASSPGLAGYEQYF,TGTGCCAGCAGTCCGGGACTAGCTGGGTACGAGCAGTACTTC
TRBJ2-1,NA,TRBV27,TRBD2,CASSSRSGADYNEQFF,TGTGCCAGCAGTTCCAGAAGCGGGGCCGACTACAATGAGCAGTTCTTC
TRBJ2-3,NA,TRBV19,TRBD1,CASSTPDRGRTDTQYF,TGTGCCAGTAGTACTCCTGACAGGGGGCGGACAGATACGCAGTATTTT
TRBJ2-2,NA,TRBV29-1,NA,CSVESGVSGELFF,TGCAGCGTTGAATCAGGGGTGTCCGGGGAGCTGTTTTTT
TRBJ1-1,NA,TRBV29-1,NA,CSAMNTEAFF,TGCAGCGCCATGAACACTGAAGCTTTCTTT
TRBJ2-7,once,TRBV28,TRBD1,CASAALPGQGSYEQYF,TGTGCCAGCGCGGCATTGCCGGGACAGGGTTCCTACGAGCAGTACTTC
TRBJ2-1,NA,TRBV7-3,NA,CASSLTQYNEQFF,TGTGCCAGCAGCTTAACACAATACAATGAGCAGTTCTTC
TRBJ2-1,NA,TRBV18,NA,CASSPPNGNEQFF,TGTGCCAGCTCACCACCGAACGGGAATGAGCAGTTCTTC
TRBJ2-1,NA,TRBV19,NA,CASSHTGEANEQFF,TGTGCCAGTAGTCATACAGGGGAGGCCAATGAGCAGTTCTTC
TRBJ1-1,NA,TRBV21-1,NA,CAIPDSGGAKTEAFF,TGTGCCATCCCTGATTCAGGGGGCGCGAAAACTGAAGCTTTCTTT
TRBJ1-3,NA,TRBV28,TRBD1,CASSDPDRGFRDTIYF,TGTGCCAGCAGTGACCCGGACAGGGGATTTAGGGACACCATATATTTT
TRBJ2-1,NA,TRBV6-5,NA,CASSIWSYNEQFF,TGTGCCAGCAGCATCTGGAGCTACAATGAGCAGTTCTTC
TRBJ1-5,NA,TRBV5-5,TRBD1,CASSADRGRGGNQPQHF,TGTGCCAGCAGCGCCGACAGGGGGCGAGGGGGCAATCAGCCCCAGCATTTT
TRBJ1-1,once,TRBV12-3/TRBV12-4,NA,CASSRTEAFF,TGTGCCAGCAGTCGGACTGAAGCTTTCTTT
TRBJ2-1,NA,TRBV3-1/TRBV3-2,TRBD2,CASSPLAGEEVLVEQFF,TGTGCCAGCAGCCCCTTAGCGGGAGAGGAGGTTTTAGTTGAGCAGTTCTTC
TRBJ1-2,NA,TRBV7-9,TRBD1,CASSFPGTAGKVYGYTF,TGTGCCAGCAGCTTTCCCGGGACAGCGGGCAAAGTGTATGGCTACACCTTC
TRBJ2-3,NA,TRBV27,TRBD1,CASSLLGQGPDTQYF,TGTGCCAGCAGTTTACTAGGACAGGGCCCAGATACGCAGTATTTT
TRBJ2-7,NA,TRBV6-5,TRBD1,CASRPSVRGPHEQYF,TGTGCCAGCAGGCCTTCGGTCAGGGGGCCCCACGAGCAGTACTTC
TRBJ1-1,NA,TRBV5-1,NA,CASSLFTDTEAFF,TGCGCCAGCAGCTTGTTCACGGACACTGAAGCTTTCTTT
TRBJ1-1,many,TRBV27,NA,CASSLNWNTEAFF,TGTGCCAGCAGTTTAAACTGGAACACTGAAGCTTTCTTT
TRBJ2-2,NA,TRBV5-6,NA,CASSLGAVNTGELFF,TGTGCCAGCAGCTTGGGGGCAGTGAACACCGGGGAGCTGTTTTTT
TRBJ2-5,NA,TRBV29-1,NA,CSVPGGLETQYF,TGCAGCGTTCCTGGGGGCCTTGAGACCCAGTACTTC
TRBJ1-2,NA,TRBV19,NA,CASTPGGPGYGYTF,TGTGCCAGTACCCCTGGGGGCCCTGGCTATGGCTACACCTTC
TRBJ1-1,NA,TRBV11-2,NA,CASSSRLSTEAFF,TGTGCCAGCAGTTCTAGGTTGTCCACTGAAGCTTTCTTT
TRBJ1-6,NA,TRBV10-3,NA,CAISVRQDNSPLHF,TGTGCCATCAGTGTTCGGCAGGATAATTCACCCCTCCACTTT
TRBJ2-1,NA,TRBV29-1,NA,CSVTPDRAYNEQFF,TGCAGCGTCACCCCGGACAGAGCTTACAATGAGCAGTTCTTC
TRBJ2-7,NA,TRBV29-1,TRBD2,CSVDSGSYEQYF,TGCAGCGTTGATAGCGGGAGCTACGAGCAGTACTTC
TRBJ2-4,NA,TRBV27,NA,CASSLPGEVAKNIQYF,TGTGCCAGCAGTTTGCCAGGGGAAGTAGCCAAAAACATTCAGTACTTC
TRBJ2-7,NA,TRBV18,TRBD1,CASSPTGVTYEQYF,TGTGCCAGCTCACCGACAGGGGTGACCTACGAGCAGTACTTC
TRBJ2-1,NA,TRBV5-4,TRBD1,CASSFFTGGSYNEQFF,TGTGCCAGCAGCTTTTTCACAGGGGGATCCTACAATGAGCAGTTCTTC
TRBJ2-2,NA,TRBV15,NA,CATSRENRVNTGELFF,TGTGCCACCAGCAGAGAGAACAGGGTGAACACCGGGGAGCTGTTTTTT
TRBJ2-3,NA,TRBV5-1,TRBD2,CASSSYSGLAGSTDTQYF,TGCGCCAGCAGCTCCTACTCGGGACTAGCGGGGTCGACAGATACGCAGTATTTT
TRBJ1-1,NA,TRBV28,TRBD1,CASWTGYTEAFF,TGTGCCAGTTGGACAGGGTACACTGAAGCTTTCTTT
TRBJ2-1,NA,TRBV7-9,NA,CASSSPGLSYNEQFF,TGTGCCAGCAGCTCACCAGGCCTCTCCTACAATGAGCAGTTCTTC
TRBJ2-7,NA,TRBV19,NA,CASSIDTGPDISYEQYF,TGTGCCAGTAGTATAGATACAGGGCCCGACATCTCCTACGAGCAGTACTTC
TRBJ2-1,NA,TRBV5-1,TRBD2,CASSLGLAGVESEQFF,TGCGCCAGCAGCTTGGGCCTAGCGGGAGTTGAGAGTGAGCAGTTCTTC
TRBJ2-3,NA,TRBV5-1,NA,CASSLRGDTDTQYF,TGCGCCAGCAGCTTGAGGGGCGACACAGATACGCAGTATTTT
TRBJ2-2,NA,TRBV6-2/TRBV6-3,TRBD2,CASSSYGLAGPGELFF,TGTGCCAGCAGTTCCTATGGACTAGCTGGTCCCGGGGAGCTGTTTTTT
TRBJ1-1,NA,TRBV7-9,NA,CASSPGTYTEAFF,TGTGCCAGCAGCCCCGGGACATACACTGAAGCTTTCTTT
TRBJ2-5,NA,TRBV6-5,TRBD1,CASSYPRDRGRETQYF,TGTGCCAGCAGTTACCCCCGGGACAGGGGGCGAGAGACCCAGTACTTC
TRBJ1-6,NA,TRBV6-1,TRBD1,CASSEINRGFVHNSPLHF,TGTGCCAGCAGTGAAATAAACAGGGGATTTGTCCATAATTCACCCCTCCACTTT
TRBJ1-3,NA,TRBV28,NA,CASSQGFFRNTIYF,TGTGCCAGCAGCCAGGGATTCTTTAGAAACACCATATATTTT
TRBJ1-2,NA,TRBV6-5,NA,CASSSYMKNTYGYTF,TGTGCCAGCAGTTCTTACATGAAGAACACCTATGGCTACACCTTC
TRBJ2-7,NA,TRBV19,NA,CASSIGRGIRWEQYF,TGTGCCAGTAGTATAGGAAGAGGGATCCGATGGGAGCAGTACTTC
TRBJ2-1,few,TRBV6-6,TRBD1,CASSPDRDGEQFF,TGTGCCAGCAGTCCGGACAGGGACGGCGAGCAGTTCTTC
TRBJ2-7,NA,TRBV4-3,NA,CASSQGVGHEQYF,TGCGCCAGCAGCCAAGGGGTGGGGCACGAGCAGTACTTC